This T cell receptor (beta chain) was documented in a study of cytotoxic CD8 clonotypes in ibrutinib-treated CLL. About the study: Timing of response sample collection was a median roughly 11 months after treatment start, with a range of 6 to 36. On average, almost 95,000 productive rearrangements and just over 250,000 productive templates per sample.

This clone has just one count. Its antigen is unknown. Whole-study findings and limits: Public clonotypes occurred uncommonly; on treatment, they contracted or remained stable.

The sequencing depth, 1 in 200,000 to 1 in 1 million T cells, was the target. The method was immunoSEQ multiplex PCR; TCRdb's version includes in-frame clones alone and lacks a portion of them. The sample has under 200,000 clones; 81% are singletons. The receptor comes from a human donor with chronic lymphocytic leukemia. The source was PBMCs, collected after 12 months of ibrutinib treatment.

Written as DNA, the CDR3 is TGTGCCAGCAGCCAAAAAGAGGGGGGCCGGTATGGCTACACCTTC. Protein sequence: CASSQKEGGRYGYTF. J is TRBJ1-2 and V is TRBV16, with D perhaps matching TRBD1 (6 bases). Looked up from germline, CDR1 is KGHSY and CDR2 is FQNENV. The CDR3 covers 15 residues. Trimming left V 2 bases short and J 5 bases short, with 15 bases between.